This TCR beta chain was recorded in a study of low-dose radiotherapy and immunotherapy resistance in tumors. As for the study in general: Participants in Cohort 1 were administered 0.5 Gy per fraction at 2-week intervals, to a cumulative dose of 6.5 Gy. On an every-two-weeks schedule, patients received intravenous nivolumab 240 mg, along with ipilimumab 1 mg/kg every six weeks.

Time point of the sample: before trial treatment. The CDR3 is made up of 17 amino acids. The trim removed 0 bases at V and 0 bases at J, leaving 4 bases unmatched. In germline, CDR1 is LGHNA, CDR2 YNFKEQ. First-strand cDNA relied on TRAV- and TRBV-specific primers spanning alpha and beta chains. The TCRs were subjected to amplification over roughly 20 PCR cycles employing a constant-region primer in conjunction with a V-primer adapter. TCRdb itself ran the reads through MiXCR, one entry per CDR3 protein. The profile shows 100,000 or so distinct CDR3 sequences, just under 9.5% of them singletons. The chain combines TRBV4-2 with TRBJ2-3; 9 bases map to TRBD1. The TCR comes from a male donor with prostate cancer. The source was PBMCs, collected before treatment. CDR3 amino acids: CASSQETGTGSTDTQYF. The DNA for the CDR3 is TGTGCCAGCAGCCAAGAAACCGGGACAGGGAGCACAGATACGCAGTATTTT.